Each of the 27 T cell receptor beta chains below was sequenced from the same sample in a study of OX40 agonist ivuxolimab in advanced cancers. Here immunoSEQ multiplex PCR was the method, and the copy in TCRdb shows in-frame clones only, minus some. This table holds about 92,000 clones, roughly 80% found once. The specimen comprised CD4+ or CD8+ T cells sorted from blood, sampled in a trial of the OX40 agonist ivuxolimab. The receptors stem from an adult with an advanced solid tumor such as melanoma, head and neck, liver or kidney cancer.

V gene TRBV30 combines with J gene TRBJ1-2; 8 positions match TRBD1. From germline, CDR1 is GTSNPN and CDR2 SVGIG (reference sequence). The junction had 0 bases not matched to a gene; V was cut back by 0 bases and J by 3 bases. The CDR3 extends over 13 amino acids. CDR3 sequence (DNA): TGTGCCTGGAGTGTGGACAGGGACTATGGCTACACCTTC. This translates into CAWSVDRDYGYTF.

This chain uses TRBV6-1 with TRBJ1-2; D gene unclear. CDR3 size: 13 residues. The germline gives CDR1 MNHNS, CDR2 SASEGT. Trimming left V 2 bases short and J 2 bases short, with 6 bases between. CDR3 region: CASSETGNYGYTF. For the CDR3, the DNA is TGTGCCAGCAGTGAAACTGGGAACTATGGCTACACCTTC.

The chain carries TRBV2 and TRBJ2-1; the D call may be TRBD1 or TRBD2 (5 bases each). The CDR3 spans 15 residues. CDR1 and CDR2 (germline): SNHLY, FYNNEI. V lost 0 bases, J lost 6 bases, and 12 bases lay in between. The chain's CDR3 is CASSEALGTFNEQFF. The CDR3 coding sequence is TGTGCCAGCAGTGAAGCGCTAGGGACCTTCAATGAGCAGTTCTTC.

V is TRBV6-4 and J is TRBJ2-1; 14 nucleotides agree with TRBD2. V shed 8 bases and J 0 bases; nucleotides not matched to a gene: 12. The CDR3 is 19 amino acids. Germline V lookup: CDR1 MRHNA, CDR2 SNTAGT. The DNA of the CDR3 is TGTGCCAGCGGAGGAGGGGGACTAGCGGGGGTAAGCTCCTACAATGAGCAGTTCTTC. Encoded protein: CASGGGGLAGVSSYNEQFF.

The rearrangement uses TRBV7-9 and TRBJ2-2; 8 bases align to TRBD2. The J segment lost 3 bases and the V segment lost 5 bases, leaving 5 bases of the junction unmatched. CDR1 and CDR2 (germline): SEHNR, FQNEAQ (reference sequence). CDR3 length: 15 amino acids. DNA for the CDR3: TGTGCCAGCAGCCCTAGCGGGTTGCACACCGGGGAGCTGTTTTTT. Its protein product is CASSPSGLHTGELFF.

This clone was picked up one time. The rearrangement uses TRBV7-9 and TRBJ2-7; possibly TRBD1 for D (5 bases). Germline V gene data show CDR1 as SEHNR and CDR2 as FQNEAQ (reference sequence). CDR3 length: 15 amino acids. V was pared by 0 bases and J by 0 bases, with 9 bases between. The CDR3 sequence is CASSLATGASYEQYF. The CDR3 coding sequence is TGTGCCAGCAGCTTAGCGACTGGGGCCTCCTACGAGCAGTACTTC.

This clone was detected only a few times. The chain links TRBV10-3 to TRBJ1-2, with D possibly being TRBD1 (5 bases). The germline CDR1 and CDR2 sequences are ENHRY and SYGVKD. Trimming stripped 4 bases from V and 6 bases from J, with 9 bases between. The CDR3 runs 12 residues. CDR3 in amino acids: CAISGGGDGYTF. DNA of the CDR3: TGTGCCATCAGTGGGGGGGGAGATGGCTACACCTTC.

The chain employs TRBV6-5 and TRBJ2-5, with 7 bases matching TRBD1. CDR3 size: 15 residues. Germline V lookup: CDR1 MNHEY, CDR2 SVGAGI. Trimming took 0 bases from V and 3 from J; bases not matched to a gene: 4. CDR3 region: CASSYSGTAEETQYF. The CDR3 DNA reads as TGTGCCAGCAGTTACTCCGGGACAGCGGAAGAGACCCAGTACTTC.

This sequence joins TRBV9 and TRBJ1-5; D may be TRBD1 (5 bases). Germline values: CDR1 SGDLS, CDR2 YYNGEE. The CDR3 contains 15 residues. V was trimmed by 0 bases and J by 10 bases, leaving 17 bases between them. Written as DNA, the CDR3 is TGTGCCAGCAGCGTAGACGGCAGTCAGGGTGACCCCCAGCATTTT. This gives the protein CASSVDGSQGDPQHF.

This sequence joins TRBV7-2 and TRBJ2-3, with 13 bases fitting TRBD2. Germline CDR1 SGHTA, CDR2 FQGNSA. J lost 5 bases, V lost 5 bases, and 4 bases had no gene match. The CDR3 has 15 amino acids. The CDR3 DNA reads TGTGCCAGCAGCCTCGGACTAGCGGGGGAAGATACGCAGTATTTT. It encodes CASSLGLAGEDTQYF.

The chain uses TRBV10-3 and TRBJ2-3, with D perhaps being TRBD1 or TRBD2 (5 bases each). CDR1 and CDR2 from the germline V gene are ENHRY and SYGVKD. This CDR3 is 13 amino acids long. V lost 4 bases and J lost 5, with 10 bases in between. CDR3 in DNA: TGTGCCATCAGTGGGGACGCCAGAGATACGCAGTATTTT. Protein product: CAISGDARDTQYF.

The chain is built from TRBV9 and TRBJ1-2; 7 bases are a match to TRBD1. V dropped 2 bases and J dropped 0; count of bases not matched to a gene: 4. Germline CDR1 and CDR2: SGDLS and YYNGEE. CDR3 size: 15 residues. This CDR3 is CASSVGTEPNYGYTF. DNA of the CDR3: TGTGCCAGCAGCGTTGGGACAGAACCTAACTATGGCTACACCTTC.

By frequency in the sample, this clone is medium-sized. This chain links TRBV7-2 with TRBJ2-7, with D uncertain. Germline V gene sequence: CDR1 SGHTA, CDR2 FQGNSA. The CDR3 has 13 residues. V was clipped by 4 bases and J by 3 bases, with 10 bases between them. CDR3 coding DNA: TGTGCCAGCAGCTCTAGGGTACTCTACGAGCAGTACTTC. Residues: CASSSRVLYEQYF.

This sequence joins TRBV28 and TRBJ2-1, with 9 bases fitting TRBD2. Germline V CDR1 and CDR2: MDHEN, SYDVKM. The CDR3 covers 17 residues. The junction had 7 bases not matched to a gene; V was cut back by 3 bases and J by 1 base. The CDR3 nucleotides read TGTGCCAGCAGTTTGGGAGCGGGAGGTAGTTCCTACAATGAGCAGTTCTTC. Its translation: CASSLGAGGSSYNEQFF.

The chain is built from TRBV10-2 and TRBJ2-2; D gene ambiguous. V lost 0 bases and J lost 4, with 9 bases in between. The CDR3 runs 15 residues. From germline, CDR1 is WSHSY and CDR2 SAAADI. CDR3 region: CASSESEHSTGELFF. The CDR3 DNA reads TGCGCCAGCAGTGAGTCGGAGCATTCCACCGGGGAGCTGTTTTTT.

The V and J genes are TRBV5-1 and TRBJ1-2; TRBD1 aligns across 9 bases. The germline CDR1 and CDR2 sequences are SGHRS and YFSETQ. The CDR3 has 15 amino acids. The junction had 12 bases not matched to a gene; V was cut back by 4 bases and J by 8 bases. The CDR3 reads CASSPELQGAEGYTF. The CDR3 DNA sequence: TGCGCCAGCAGCCCGGAACTACAGGGGGCGGAGGGCTACACCTTC.

The chain uses TRBV19 and TRBJ2-7, with D possibly matching TRBD2 (6 bases). CDR1 LNHDA and CDR2 SQIVND come from the germline V gene (reference sequence). The CDR3 is made up of 13 amino acids. V was pared by 2 bases and J by 4 bases, with 9 bases between. The DNA for the CDR3 is TGTGCCAGTAGTATATCTCTAGCGTACGAGCAGTACTTC. Translating it yields CASSISLAYEQYF.

The gene calls are TRBV19 and TRBJ2-7; D ambiguous. The ends were cut back, 1 base at V and 6 bases at J, with 10 bases in the middle. Looked up from germline, CDR1 is LNHDA and CDR2 is SQIVND (reference sequence). This CDR3 region has 13 residues. The CDR3 region has the DNA TGTGCCAGTAGTATAGTAGGGTCCGGCGAGCAGTACTTC. The encoded protein is CASSIVGSGEQYF. The whole variable domain, remainder taken from reference TRBV19 and TRBJ2-7, is DGGITQSPKYLFRKEGQNVTLSCEQNLNHDAMYWYRQDPGQGLRLIYYSQIVNDFQKGDIAEGYSVSREKKESFPLTVTSAQKNPTAFYLCASSIVGSGEQYFGPGTRLTVT.

The gene calls are TRBV11-2 and TRBJ2-7, with a tentative D call TRBD2 (6 bases). The V gene lost 8 bases and the J gene lost 0 bases, with 14 bases spanning the gap. The CDR3 sequence is 14 residues long. The germline CDR1 and CDR2 sequences are SGHAT and FQNNGV. CDR3: CASWRAGHSYEQYF. The CDR3 nucleotides read TGTGCCAGCTGGCGAGCGGGCCACTCCTACGAGCAGTACTTC.

The V and J genes are TRBV7-2 and TRBJ2-3, with D hard to call. The CDR3 consists of 15 residues. The germline gives CDR1 SGHTA, CDR2 FQGNSA. Trimming stripped 10 bases from V and 0 bases from J, with 17 bases between. The CDR3: CANKVGITSTDTQYF. In nucleotides, the CDR3 is TGTGCCAACAAAGTTGGGATTACTAGCACAGATACGCAGTATTTT.

The J gene is TRBJ2-7, the V gene TRBV6-5, with TRBD2 matching over 8 bases. The CDR3 consists of 16 residues. Germline V lookup: CDR1 MNHEY, CDR2 SVGAGI. With V trimmed by 4 bases and J by 0 bases, 8 bases remained unmatched. The DNA for the CDR3 is TGTGCCAGCAGTTCAGCGGGAGCCATCAGCTCCTACGAGCAGTACTTC. Translating gives CASSSAGAISSYEQYF.

The chain uses TRBV30 and TRBJ2-7, with 8 bases that match TRBD1. This CDR3 is built from 15 residues. J was trimmed by 2 bases and V by 3 bases; bases with no gene match: 9. Germline CDR1 is GTSNPN and CDR2 is SVGIG (reference sequence). CDR3 DNA sequence: TGTGCCTGGAGGCTCCGGGACAGGACTACCTACGAGCAGTACTTC. It translates to CAWRLRDRTTYEQYF.

The rearrangement uses TRBV11-2 and TRBJ2-3; TRBD2 matches 11 bases. Per the germline V gene, CDR1 is SGHAT and CDR2 is FQNNGV. CDR3 size: 16 residues. The ends lost 3 bases at V and 6 bases at J; junction bases unmatched: 8. CDR3 region: CASSFRSGRAGDTQYF. The DNA of the CDR3 is TGTGCCAGCAGCTTCCGTAGCGGGAGGGCCGGGGATACGCAGTATTTT.

The rearrangement links TRBV7-2 to TRBJ1-1, with D uncertain. From germline, CDR1 is SGHTA and CDR2 FQGNSA. The length of the CDR3 is 14 residues. Trimming left V 2 bases short and J 4 bases short, with 11 bases between. The CDR3 region is CASSLQRELTEAFF. DNA for the CDR3: TGTGCCAGCAGCTTACAGCGGGAGCTCACTGAAGCTTTCTTT. Variable domain in full (rest from reference TRBV7-2 and TRBJ1-1): GAGVSQSPSNKVTEKGKDVELRCDPISGHTALYWYRQSLGQGLEFLIYFQGNSAPDKSGLPSDRFSAERTGGSVSTLTIQRTQQEDSAVYLCASSLQRELTEAFFGQGTRLTVV.

The chain links TRBV6-5 to TRBJ2-1, with 10 bases matching TRBD2. Germline CDR1 is MNHEY and CDR2 is SVGAGI. The CDR3 loop spans 16 amino acids. The V segment lost 0 bases and the J segment 4 bases; nucleotides outside the gene matches: 3. The CDR3 coding sequence is TGTGCCAGCAGTTACTCACGGACTAGCGGTTACAATGAGCAGTTCTTC. Its translation: CASSYSRTSGYNEQFF.

The gene calls are TRBV5-1 and TRBJ2-3; no firm D call. CDR1 and CDR2 from the germline V gene are SGHRS and YFSETQ. With 0 bases removed from V and 5 bases from J, the gap between germline ends came to 4 bases. This CDR3 comprises 12 residues. CDR3 sequence reads: CASSLGKDTQYF. CDR3 sequence (DNA): TGCGCCAGCAGCTTGGGGAAAGATACGCAGTATTTT. Filled out from reference TRBV5-1 and TRBJ2-3, the complete variable domain reads KAGVTQTPRYLIKTRGQQVTLSCSPISGHRSVSWYQQTPGQGLQFLFEYFSETQRNKGNFPGRFSGRQFSNSRSEMNVSTLELGDSALYLCASSLGKDTQYFGPGTRLTVL.

J is TRBJ2-2 and V is TRBV19; the D is unclear. The CDR3 loop spans 14 amino acids. Trimming removed 3 bases at V and 0 bases at J, with 5 bases between. Germline CDR1 and CDR2: LNHDA and SQIVND (reference sequence). CDR3 nucleotide sequence: TGTGCCAGTAGTATTACAACGAACACCGGGGAGCTGTTTTTT. Amino acids: CASSITTNTGELFF.